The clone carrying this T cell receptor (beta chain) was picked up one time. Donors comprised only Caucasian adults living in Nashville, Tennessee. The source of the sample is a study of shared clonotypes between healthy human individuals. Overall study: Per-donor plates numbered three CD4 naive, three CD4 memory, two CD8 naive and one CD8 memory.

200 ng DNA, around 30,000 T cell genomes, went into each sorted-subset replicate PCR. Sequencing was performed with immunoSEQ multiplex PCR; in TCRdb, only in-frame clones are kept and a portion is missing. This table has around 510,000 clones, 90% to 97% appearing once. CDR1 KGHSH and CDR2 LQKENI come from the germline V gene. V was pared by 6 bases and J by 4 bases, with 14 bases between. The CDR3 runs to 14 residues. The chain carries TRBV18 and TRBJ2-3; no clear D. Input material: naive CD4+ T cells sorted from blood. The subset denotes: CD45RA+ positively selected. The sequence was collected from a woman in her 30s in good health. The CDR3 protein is CASSLHYGADTQYF. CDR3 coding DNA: TGTGCCAGCTCGCTCCATTATGGGGCAGATACGCAGTATTTT.